This passage covers 8 T cell receptor beta chains from one sample sequenced in a study of beta chain features in type 1 diabetes. Study-wide results and limits: Type 1 diabetes patients had TCRB CDR3s that were shorter (moderately but significantly so) in all four CD4+ subsets.

The antigens for these receptors are not known. Reverse transcription of all isolated RNA meant that expressed TCRB transcripts were sequenced. Sequencing was performed with immunoSEQ multiplex PCR; in TCRdb, only in-frame clones are kept and a portion is missing. The sample holds about 340,000 clones, roughly 14% seen once. The sequencing sample was made of naive CD4+ T cells from blood. The receptors derive from a young woman with type 1 diabetes.

This clone was detected only a few times. This sequence joins TRBV11-2 and TRBJ2-3; D unclear. Germline V gene sequence: CDR1 SGHAT, CDR2 FQNNGV. The V gene lost 1 base and the J gene lost 5 bases, with 4 bases spanning the gap. CDR3 length equals 12 residues. CDR3 sequence (DNA): TGTGCCAGCAGCTTAGCAATAGATACGCAGTATTTT. As protein: CASSLAIDTQYF.

On this clone: One junction end disagrees with the germline gene, perhaps due to a read error. The V gene is TRBV12-5, the J gene TRBJ2-1; possible D gene TRBD2, 5 bases. The CDR3 sequence is 13 residues long. CDR1 and CDR2 (germline): LGHNT, FRNRAP. The CDR3 spells CASGLDDYYEQFF. For the CDR3, the DNA is TGTGCTAGTGGTTTGGACGACTACTATGAGCAGTTCTTC.

The rearrangement links TRBV6-5 to TRBJ2-3; D gene unclear. Per the germline V gene, CDR1 is MNHEY and CDR2 is SVGAGI. V lost 2 bases and J lost 5, with 5 bases in between. This CDR3 has 12 amino acids. The CDR3 coding sequence is TGTGCCAGCAGTTACACGGGAGATACGCAGTATTTT. Translation gives CASSYTGDTQYF.

The genes are TRBV9 and TRBJ1-1, with a possible D match to TRBD1 (5 bases). The CDR3 extends over 15 amino acids. Trimming pared 3 bases from V and 4 bases from J, leaving 16 bases between. From germline, CDR1 is SGDLS and CDR2 YYNGEE. CDR3: CASSARPGGGTEAFF. Here the CDR3 DNA reads TGTGCCAGCAGCGCGCGGCCCGGCGGGGGCACTGAAGCTTTCTTT.

This chain joins TRBV9 and TRBJ1-2; D possibly corresponds to TRBD1 (5 bases). The CDR3 is made up of 15 amino acids. Germline V gene sequence: CDR1 SGDLS, CDR2 YYNGEE. Trimming took 0 bases from V and 7 from J, leaving 16 bases between them. The CDR3 is CASSVATGGGFGYTF. The CDR3, as DNA: TGTGCCAGCAGCGTAGCTACGGGGGGAGGGTTTGGCTACACCTTC.

This clone was seen a few times. V usage is TRBV4-3 and J usage is TRBJ2-1; 10 nucleotides align to TRBD1. The germline V gene has CDR1 LGHNA and CDR2 YSLEER. This CDR3 comprises 19 residues. Unmatched junction bases numbered 17, after V lost 4 bases and J lost 5 bases. CDR3 in DNA: TGCGCCAGCAGCCTGACCCGGGGGACAGGGGCGCCGGGCAACAATGAGCAGTTCTTC. It is translated as CASSLTRGTGAPGNNEQFF.

The rearrangement uses TRBV28 and TRBJ1-2; 11 bases fit TRBD1. Germline V gene sequence: CDR1 MDHEN, CDR2 SYDVKM. The CDR3 loop spans 14 amino acids. Germline trimming cut 6 bases from V and 5 bases from J; bases unmatched to any gene: 5. CDR3: CASRMDRGPYGYTF. DNA for the CDR3: TGTGCCAGCAGGATGGACAGGGGGCCATATGGCTACACCTTC.

This clone has only a few counts. The chain couples TRBV30 to TRBJ2-5; D is unclear. In germline, CDR1 is GTSNPN, CDR2 SVGIG (reference sequence). This CDR3 spans 13 amino acids. Trimming took off 2 bases at V and 3 bases at J, with 10 bases between the two ends. The CDR3 reads CAWSFGLKETQYF. The CDR3 DNA follows: TGTGCCTGGAGTTTTGGTCTAAAAGAGACCCAGTACTTC.